This is a list of T cell receptor beta chains from one sample in a study of regulatory T cells in long-lasting Graves disease. From the multiplex PCR reads, TCRdb called clonotypes with MiXCR, one entry per CDR3 protein. The sample has about 300,000 distinct CDR3 sequences, 20% to 25% seen once; the top ten hold 56%. The starting material was peripheral blood mononuclear cells (PBMCs), obtained when the disease was refractory, from a patient treated with antithyroid drugs. These receptors were obtained from a female donor with Graves disease. Both conserved end residues are part of each CDR3. A D gene is named only where the DNA matches it firmly. Where a row states a size, it is once, few, many or the class of an expanded clone; other rows omit it.

TRBV12-3/TRBV12-4	NA	TRBJ2-6	many	TGTGCCAGCAGCCAGGCCTTGAGCTCTGGGGCCAACGTCCTGACTTTC	CASSQALSSGANVLTF
TRBV11-2	NA	TRBJ2-7	many	TGTGCCAGCAGCCCTGAGGCAGGGGGGTCCTACGAGCAGTACTTC	CASSPEAGGSYEQYF
TRBV20-1	NA	TRBJ1-5	NA	TGCAGTGCGAGGACGGGGGGAGTGGATCAGCCCCAGCATTTT	CSARTGGVDQPQHF
TRBV7-2	TRBD2	TRBJ2-3	once	TGTGCCAGCAGCCCCCAGCGGGGTGGCACAGATACGCAGTATTTT	CASSPQRGGTDTQYF
TRBV20-1	TRBD2	TRBJ2-4	few	TGCAGTGCTAGAGGTTGGGTAGCGGGAGTAGGAAACATTCAGTACTTC	CSARGWVAGVGNIQYF
TRBV30	TRBD1	TRBJ1-1	many	TGTGCCTGGAGTGCCGGGACAGGGGAACTTGAAGCTTTCTTT	CAWSAGTGELEAFF
TRBV28	TRBD2	TRBJ2-7	many	TGTGCCAGCAGTTTGCTAGCGGGAGAATTCGATGAGCAGTACTTC	CASSLLAGEFDEQYF
TRBV5-1	TRBD2	TRBJ2-7	NA	TGCGCCAGCAGCTTTATGGCTAGCGGATCCTACGAGCAGTACTTC	CASSFMASGSYEQYF
TRBV5-1	TRBD1	TRBJ2-7	many	TGCGCCAGCTCGTCGGACAGGGACTACGAGCAGTACTTC	CASSSDRDYEQYF
TRBV14	TRBD2	TRBJ2-5	NA	TGTGCCAGCAGACGCGGACTAGCGGGAGAGACCCAGTACTTC	CASRRGLAGETQYF
TRBV7-2	NA	TRBJ2-5	many	TGTGCCAGCAGCTTAGTTAGAGAGACCCAGTACTTC	CASSLVRETQYF
TRBV29-1	NA	TRBJ1-2	NA	TGCAGCGCTCAGTTAACCGCTAACTATGGCTACACCTTC	CSAQLTANYGYTF
TRBV9	TRBD2	TRBJ2-7	few	TGTGCCAGCAGCGTAGGCGGGAGAGGGATTTCTGACGAGCAGTACTTC	CASSVGGRGISDEQYF
TRBV27	TRBD1	TRBJ1-2	few	TGTGCCAGCAGTCCCCGACAGGGGGCCGGCGGCTACACCTTC	CASSPRQGAGGYTF
TRBV5-1	TRBD1	TRBJ2-7	NA	TGCGCCAGCAGCTTGGGGGGACAGCGAGGGGACGAGCAGTACTTC	CASSLGGQRGDEQYF
TRBV5-6	NA	TRBJ2-4	few	TGTGCCAGCAGCTTGTGGGTGACAAGCGAAAACATTCAGTACTTC	CASSLWVTSENIQYF
TRBV20-1	NA	TRBJ2-3	NA	TGCAGTGCTAATCCGCGGGACAGTGGTGTGGATACGCAGTATTTT	CSANPRDSGVDTQYF
TRBV7-2	NA	TRBJ2-7	many	TGTGCCAGCAGCTCCCACTACGAGCAGTACTTC	CASSSHYEQYF
TRBV5-1	NA	TRBJ1-1	NA	TGCGCCAGCAGCTTGGCCCGGGAGAACACTGAAGCTTTCTTT	CASSLARENTEAFF
TRBV28	NA	TRBJ2-7	NA	TGTGCCAGCAGTTTACCGGGATTCAAATCCTACGAGCAGTACTTC	CASSLPGFKSYEQYF
TRBV11-2	NA	TRBJ1-1	NA	TGTGCCAGCAGCTTAGATGGGGTGTTCGGGAACACTGAAGCTTTCTTT	CASSLDGVFGNTEAFF
TRBV14	NA	TRBJ2-7	NA	TGTGCCAGCAGCCAAGTCTCTGCCGAGCAGTACTTC	CASSQVSAEQYF
TRBV6-5	NA	TRBJ1-1	few	TGTGCCAGCAGTTACTCTGCGGTAAACACTGAAGCTTTCTTT	CASSYSAVNTEAFF
TRBV2	TRBD1	TRBJ2-3	NA	TGTGCCAGCAGGCTTGACAGGGCTCCTAGCACAGATACGCAGTATTTT	CASRLDRAPSTDTQYF
TRBV5-1	TRBD2	TRBJ2-1	NA	TGCGCCAGCAGCCTTTTAGCGGGATCTTACAATGAGCAGTTCTTC	CASSLLAGSYNEQFF
TRBV7-2	TRBD1	TRBJ2-3	NA	TGTGCCAGCAGCACATCCACAGGGGGCTTAGGGGATACGCAGTATTTT	CASSTSTGGLGDTQYF
TRBV18	NA	TRBJ1-4	NA	TGTGCCAGCTCACCTCGATCCACCGGGGAACTGTTTTTT	CASSPRSTGELFF
TRBV7-9	NA	TRBJ1-3	NA	TGTGCCAGCAGCACCTCCCGACAGACCCTAAACACCATATATTTT	CASSTSRQTLNTIYF
TRBV2	NA	TRBJ1-5	many	TGTGCCAGCAGTCCCTCTAGTCAGCCCCAGCATTTT	CASSPSSQPQHF
TRBV24-1	NA	TRBJ1-1	many	TGTGCCACCACCCTAGGAGCGAACACTGAAGCTTTCTTT	CATTLGANTEAFF
TRBV27	NA	TRBJ2-7	NA	TGTGCCAGCAGTCCCTCTCCGGAGTACGAGCAGTACTTC	CASSPSPEYEQYF
TRBV30	NA	TRBJ2-7	few	TGTGCCTGGAGTGTACATCCCGGCTACGAGCAGTACTTC	CAWSVHPGYEQYF
TRBV7-2	NA	TRBJ2-2	few	TGTGCCAGCAGCTTATACCCGGCGGCCGGGGAGCTGTTTTTT	CASSLYPAAGELFF
TRBV19	NA	TRBJ1-5	NA	TGTGCCAGCGCACTCTCGGGGTATGGAAGCAATCAGCCCCAGCATTTT	CASALSGYGSNQPQHF
TRBV20-1	TRBD1	TRBJ2-7	many	TGCAGTGGTACTGACAGGGGCCTGACCTACGAGCAGTACTTC	CSGTDRGLTYEQYF
TRBV27	NA	TRBJ1-2	NA	TGTGCCAGCAGTTCGGCGCGGGGGCGCGATGGCTACACCTTC	CASSSARGRDGYTF
TRBV3-1	NA	TRBJ1-1	NA	TGTGCCAGCAGCCTGGGGTTAGGTCCTGAAGCTTTCTTT	CASSLGLGPEAFF
TRBV19	NA	TRBJ2-4	NA	TGTGCCAGTAGTCCTCTCCTAGCCAAAAACATTCAGTACTTC	CASSPLLAKNIQYF
TRBV20-1	TRBD2	TRBJ2-7	NA	TGCAGTGCTAGAGATCAAGCGGGAGGAAGGTACGAGCAGTACTTC	CSARDQAGGRYEQYF
TRBV27	TRBD1	TRBJ1-5	NA	TGTGCCAGCAGGCGGACAGGGTGGGATCAGCCCCAGCATTTT	CASRRTGWDQPQHF
TRBV27	NA	TRBJ1-1	NA	TGTGCCAGCAGTTCCCGGGGACAGAACACTGAAGCTTTCTTT	CASSSRGQNTEAFF
TRBV7-9	NA	TRBJ1-1	NA	TGTGCCAGCAGTTGGACGTCGAACACTGAAGCTTTCTTT	CASSWTSNTEAFF
TRBV28	NA	TRBJ1-6	many	TGTGCCAGCAGATCGGGGTGGGGTTCACCCCTCCACTTT	CASRSGWGSPLHF
TRBV12-3/TRBV12-4	NA	TRBJ2-6	many	TGTGCCAGCAGCTTAGCTGGGGCCAACGTCCTGACTTTC	CASSLAGANVLTF
TRBV28	NA	TRBJ2-7	many	TGTGCCACCCGATACACGCGAGGGAACGAGCAGTACTTC	CATRYTRGNEQYF
TRBV27	NA	TRBJ2-2	many	TGTGCCAGCAGTTTGTTAGTCCGGACCGGGGAGCTGTTTTTT	CASSLLVRTGELFF
TRBV28	NA	TRBJ2-6	NA	TGTGCCAGCAGTTTAAGGTCTGTTTGGCAAAAGCAGGGGGCCAACGTCCTGACTTTC	CASSLRSVWQKQGANVLTF
TRBV20-1	NA	TRBJ2-7	few	TGCAGTGCTGGAGATAACGAGCAGTACTTC	CSAGDNEQYF
TRBV28	NA	TRBJ2-3	many	TGTGCCAGCAGTTTGAGCGGCACAGATACGCAGTATTTT	CASSLSGTDTQYF
TRBV3-1	NA	TRBJ1-4	few	TGTGCCAGCAGCCAACTTGAGGAAAAACTGTTTTTT	CASSQLEEKLFF
TRBV18	NA	TRBJ1-1	many	TGTGCCAGCTCACCACCAGAAGGGAGGGGTGAAGCTTTCTTT	CASSPPEGRGEAFF
TRBV5-6	NA	TRBJ1-1	many	TGTGCCAGCAGCTTGGCCGGGCTTGAAGCTTTCTTT	CASSLAGLEAFF
TRBV20-1	NA	TRBJ2-5	few	TGCAGTGCTAGGGCAGGGATGGTAGCGGCCCAAGAGACCCAGTACTTC	CSARAGMVAAQETQYF